This T cell receptor (beta chain) was identified during a study of blood T cell repertoires in COVID-19. Study-wide context: Samples came from the United States, Italy and Spain, spanning acute and convalescent COVID-19. PBMCs, B-cell-depleted T cells, or T cells provided the cDNA or gDNA that made up the material.

CDR1 is LGHDT and CDR2 is YNNKEL in the germline V gene (reference sequence). This CDR3 region has 16 residues. V lost 4 bases and J lost 5; bases outside the gene matches: 6. The repertoire was sequenced with immunoSEQ multiplex PCR; TCRdb's copy has only in-frame clones and lacks some. The sample yields around 65,000 clones, around 81% seen once. This rearrangement joins TRBV3-1 (or the pseudogene TRBV3-2) to TRBJ2-2; 11 bases agree with TRBD2. Material for sequencing was peripheral blood. The TCR originated in a man between 65 and 80 years old with acute or convalescent COVID-19. For the CDR3, the DNA is TGTGCCAGCAGCCCGCCTAGCGGGGGGCCTACCGGGGAGCTGTTTTTT. As protein: CASSPPSGGPTGELFF.